This T cell receptor beta chain was profiled in a study of blood T cell repertoires in COVID-19. The ends were cut back, 0 bases at V and 3 bases at J, with 27 bases in the middle. Germline V gives CDR1 SGDLS, CDR2 YYNGEE. This CDR3 is 21 amino acids long. The method was immunoSEQ multiplex PCR; TCRdb's version includes in-frame clones alone and lacks a portion of them. The sample includes about 400,000 clones, more than 75% of them seen just once. This receptor was identified in a woman in her forties or fifties who had recovered from COVID-19. Sequencing was performed on PBMCs or T cells enriched from blood (not recorded which). The rearrangement joins TRBV9 to TRBJ2-2; possible D gene TRBD1, 6 bases. The CDR3 nucleotides read TGTGCCAGCAGCGTAGATGACAGGCGGCGTTTTCGGGCAGGGCACACCGGGGAGCTGTTTTTT. This translates into CASSVDDRRRFRAGHTGELFF. Full variable domain (remainder filled in from reference TRBV9 and TRBJ2-2): DSGVTQTPKHLITATGQRVTLRCSPRSGDLSVYWYQQSLDQGLQFLIQYYNGEERAKGNILERFSAQQFPDLHSELNLSSLELGDSALYFCASSVDDRRRFRAGHTGELFFGEGSRLTVL.